This TCR beta chain was documented in a study of glioma-infiltrating T cells. Amplification of TCR alpha and beta CDR3 regions from RNA used iRepertoire nested multiplex PCR. For one-step reverse transcription and amplification, about 90-400 ng of tissue mRNA or PBMC total RNA was used. TCRdb reprocessed the multiplex PCR reads via MiXCR and lists one record per CDR3 protein. Of around 190,000 distinct CDR3 sequences detected, around 40% appear once; the ten largest clones hold about 5.2%. The CDR3 spans 13 residues. CDR1 is MGHDK, CDR2 SYGVNS, per germline. Study outcomes and limitations: Above-expected tissue-blood divergence occurred in all gliomas, most in low-grade ones. Only very few CDR3 sequences appeared in both tissue and blood.

Details on this clonotype: Its antigen is still unknown. A read error may be the cause here, since a much bigger clone is one base away.

The chain employs TRBV25-1 and TRBJ2-7, with 9 bases lining up with TRBD1. This TCR was recovered from a human donor with low-grade glioma or glioblastoma, undergoing nonglioma brain surgery, or in good health (not recorded which). Sequencing was done on a sample of glioma tissue, nonneoplastic brain tissue, or PBMCs (not recorded which). CDR3 sequence reads: CASPRDRDYEKYF. CDR3 nucleotide sequence: TGTGCCAGCCCCCGGGACAGGGACTACGAGAAGTACTTC.